The subject of this entry is one TCR beta chain. The antigen remains unidentified. This specimen belongs to a study of T-cell reconstitution after alpha-beta-depleted transplantation in children. Overall study results and limits: Counts and diversity of T cells one year after transplant came mostly from newly produced T cells. For some patients, TCRbeta diversity was high at day 60 because of recipient T cells and thymic progenitors that survived. Expanded graft clones, several hundred of them, were reportedly the source of alpha-beta T cells about two months after transplant.

TCRbeta library preparation incorporated unique molecular identifiers. Via MiXCR, TCRdb re-called the PCR reads, giving one row per CDR3 protein. The sample includes 300,000 to 350,000 distinct CDR3 sequences, roughly 15% of them seen just once. V was cut by 5 bases and J by 8 bases, with 15 bases left in between. The CDR3 totals 13 residues. This specimen consisted of PBMCs, mostly from graft donor cells, obtained 360 days after TCRalphabeta/CD19-depleted stem cell transplant. The sequence was obtained from a male patient between 2 and 9 years old who had a stem cell transplant for acute lymphoblastic leukemia, so the T cells may come from the graft donor. This chain joins TRBV12-3 or TRBV12-4 and TRBJ2-5; D may match TRBD1 or TRBD2 (5 bases each). The CDR3 here is CASSRDRSGTQYF. The CDR3, as DNA: TGTGCCAGCAGTCGGGACCGCTCCGGAACCCAGTACTTC.